This TCR beta chain was sequenced during a study of CXCR3-negative and CXCR3-positive naive CD8 T cells. Study-level findings and limits: Comparably high diversity marked both naive subsets, whereas memory CD8+ cells had much lower diversity. TRBV-TRBJ usage was similar across naive CXCR3 subsets but distinct in memory cells. The study inferred TCR strength from TRB CDR3 properties and found comparable surface CD5 between naive subsets.

This clonotype is classed as medium-sized by frequency. Its target is not known. All CD8+ T cell subsets were sorted in triplicate at some 300,000 cells each. Via 5' RACE with UMI labels, TRB cDNA libraries were prepared. TCRdb reprocessed the 5' RACE reads; each CDR3 protein has one entry and no DNA is given. The sample has tens of thousands of distinct CDR3 sequences. Germline V gives CDR1 SSHAT, CDR2 FNYEAQ (reference sequence). The CDR3 loop spans 15 amino acids. The origin of this receptor is a human donor in good health. Some clones in this sample may be carry-over from other donors' samples. V gene TRBV7-7 combines with J gene TRBJ1-2; TCRdb's D call of TRBD1 is untestable without DNA. Sequencing was carried out using naive CXCR3- CD8+ T cells from blood. The subset is: CD45RO-CCR7+CD27+CD95- naive CD8+ T cells lacking CXCR3 (TNR3-). The CDR3 sequence: CASSVPGQGDYGYTF. Combining the CDR3 with reference TRBV7-7 and TRBJ1-2 gives the whole variable domain GAGVSQSPRYKVTKRGQDVTLRCDPISSHATLYWYQQALGQGPEFLTYFNYEAQPDKSGLPSDRFSAERPEGSISTLTIQRTEQRDSAMYRCASSVPGQGDYGYTFGSGTRLTVV.